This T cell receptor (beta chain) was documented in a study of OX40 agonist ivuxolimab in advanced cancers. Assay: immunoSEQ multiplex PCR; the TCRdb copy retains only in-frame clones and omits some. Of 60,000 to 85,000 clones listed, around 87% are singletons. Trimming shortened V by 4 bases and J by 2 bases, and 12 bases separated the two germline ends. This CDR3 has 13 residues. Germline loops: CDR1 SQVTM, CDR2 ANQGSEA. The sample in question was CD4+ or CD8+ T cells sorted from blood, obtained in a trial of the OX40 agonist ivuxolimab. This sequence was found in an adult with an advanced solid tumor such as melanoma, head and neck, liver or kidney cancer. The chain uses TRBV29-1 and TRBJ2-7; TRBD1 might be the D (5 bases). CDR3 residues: CSVAALGAYEQYF. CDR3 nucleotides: TGCAGCGTTGCTGCCCTAGGGGCCTACGAGCAGTACTTC.